The 14 T cell receptor beta chains reported below all come from one sample, sequenced in a study of blood T cell repertoires in COVID-19. Repertoires were generated with immunoSEQ multiplex PCR, while TCRdb's copy carries only in-frame clones and drops some. The sample consists of about 340,000 clones, more than 85% of them appearing once. The sequencing sample was made of PBMCs or T cells enriched from blood (not recorded which). Every receptor here comes from a woman aged 25 to 39 who had recovered from COVID-19.

V and J are TRBV28 and TRBJ1-5; 9 nucleotides match TRBD1. V lost 6 bases and J lost 6; bases outside the gene matches: 6. CDR1 MDHEN and CDR2 SYDVKM come from the germline V gene. The CDR3 sequence is 14 residues long. In nucleotides, the CDR3 is TGTGCCAGCAGACCTGGACAGGGGAGTCAGCCCCAGCATTTT. It encodes CASRPGQGSQPQHF. Full variable domain (remainder filled in from reference TRBV28 and TRBJ1-5): DVKVTQSSRYLVKRTGEKVFLECVQDMDHENMFWYRQDPGLGLRLIYFSYDVKMKEKGDIPEGYSVSREKKERFSLILESASTNQTSMYLCASRPGQGSQPQHFGDGTRLSIL.

The rearrangement uses TRBV28 and TRBJ1-2; D possibly corresponds to TRBD1 (5 bases). CDR1 is MDHEN, CDR2 SYDVKM, per germline. Trimming left V 4 bases short and J 6 bases short, with 15 bases between. The length of the CDR3 is 14 residues. CDR3 sequence reads: CASSWGGVRHGYTF. The DNA of the CDR3 is TGTGCCAGCAGTTGGGGAGGGGTTCGGCATGGCTACACCTTC.

The J gene is TRBJ2-2, the V gene TRBV3-1 (or the pseudogene TRBV3-2); TRBD2 agrees at 7 bases. The CDR3 is 15 amino acids. Germline V lookup: CDR1 LGHDT, CDR2 YNNKEL (reference sequence). V shed 4 bases and J 6 bases; nucleotides not matched to a gene: 8. The CDR3 loop reads CASSPPGGGAGELFF. For the CDR3, the DNA is TGTGCCAGCAGCCCACCAGGTGGGGGGGCCGGGGAGCTGTTTTTT.

The rearrangement joins TRBV28 to TRBJ1-5, with D possibly TRBD1 on 6 matching bases. Trimming stripped 8 bases from V and 6 bases from J, with 17 bases between. CDR3 size: 14 residues. In germline, CDR1 is MDHEN, CDR2 SYDVKM. The CDR3 region has the DNA TGTGCCAGCCGAGGGAGGGGGTCGGGTCAGCCCCAGCATTTT. This sequence encodes CASRGRGSGQPQHF.

The chain couples TRBV25-1 to TRBJ1-1, with D tentatively TRBD1 (5 bases). Germline CDR1 reads MGHDK; CDR2 reads SYGVNS. Trimming left V 5 bases short and J 11 bases short, with 15 bases between. The CDR3 runs 12 residues. This CDR3 reads CASSKDTDNAFF. CDR3 nucleotides: TGTGCCAGCAGTAAGGACACCGATAATGCTTTCTTT.

V and J are TRBV4-1 and TRBJ2-7; D ambiguous. Germline V CDR1 and CDR2: MGHRA, YSYEKL. This CDR3 has 15 amino acids. V gave up 3 bases and J gave up 2 bases, with 14 bases separating them. DNA for the CDR3: TGCGCCAGCAGCCAGAATAAGGAGTTCCCCTACGAGCAGTACTTC. Its translation is CASSQNKEFPYEQYF.

In this sample, this clone turned up once. The rearrangement uses TRBV7-6 and TRBJ2-7, with TRBD2 identical over 8 bases. CDR1 is SGHVS, CDR2 FNYEAQ, per germline. V trimming: 4 bases; J trimming: 3 bases; junction bases outside the gene matches: 8. This CDR3 is 15 amino acids long. Here the CDR3 reads CASSSRQRGIYEQYF. The CDR3 bases are TGTGCCAGCAGCTCCCGTCAGCGGGGGATCTACGAGCAGTACTTC.

This chain links TRBV5-1 with TRBJ1-5, with 9 bases fitting TRBD1. Trimming at V came to 0 bases and at J to 5 bases, leaving 0 bases not matched to a gene. Germline values: CDR1 SGHRS, CDR2 YFSETQ. CDR3 length: 14 residues. The CDR3 DNA reads TGCGCCAGCAGCTTGGGGACAGGGGATCAGCCCCAGCATTTT. Encoded protein: CASSLGTGDQPQHF.

This chain's CDR3 is CASSYEGVDSPLHF. In nucleotides, the CDR3 is TGTGCCAGCAGTTATGAGGGTGTGGATTCACCCCTCCACTTT. The chain uses TRBV27 and TRBJ1-6, with D unresolved. V was cut by 4 bases and J by 8 bases, with 12 bases left in between. This CDR3 has 14 residues. The germline gives CDR1 MNHEY, CDR2 SMNVEV (reference sequence).

The chain uses TRBV28 and TRBJ1-5, with a weak D call TRBD1 (5 bases). The CDR3 is 15 residues long. V lost 6 bases to trimming and J lost 1 base, with 13 bases between them. Germline loops: CDR1 MDHEN, CDR2 SYDVKM. The CDR3 DNA is TGTGCCAGCAGGCTCGCGGGGCTAAGCAATCAGCCCCAGCATTTT. It is translated as CASRLAGLSNQPQHF.

This chain links TRBV9 with TRBJ2-7, with 8 bases identical to TRBD2. V was pared by 4 bases and J by 6 bases, with 12 bases of the junction left unmatched. Germline V lookup: CDR1 SGDLS, CDR2 YYNGEE. The CDR3 has 15 amino acids. The DNA of the CDR3 is TGTGCCAGCAGCCCTGAGGGGCTAGCGGGTGGCGAGCAGTACTTC. Residues: CASSPEGLAGGEQYF.

CDR3 in amino acids: CASSLVRGIGGYTF. The CDR3, as DNA: TGTGCCAGCAGTTTGGTCCGGGGAATTGGGGGCTACACCTTC. The gene calls are TRBV28 and TRBJ1-2; the D is unclear. Germline V gives CDR1 MDHEN, CDR2 SYDVKM. Trimming pared 3 bases from V and 8 bases from J, leaving 16 bases between. The CDR3 has 14 residues.

Of note for this clone: The junction does not match germline at one end; this may be a read error. The chain carries TRBV19 and TRBJ2-1; D is uncertain. In germline, CDR1 is LNHDA, CDR2 SQIVND (reference sequence). This CDR3 region has 13 residues. CDR3 DNA: TGTGTCAGTAGTATTAAAATCCGCAATGAGCAGTTCTTC. It codes for CVSSIKIRNEQFF.

The chain links TRBV24-1 to TRBJ2-3; TRBD2 agrees at 12 bases. The V gene's germline CDR1 is KGHDR and CDR2 SFDVKD. V was pared by 3 bases and J by 10 bases, with 4 bases of the junction left unmatched. This CDR3 is built from 14 residues. Here the CDR3 DNA reads TGTGCCACCAGTGATACGACTAGCGGGGGTTCGCAGTATTTT. Encoded protein: CATSDTTSGGSQYF.